These 22 T cell receptor beta chains were sequenced from one sample in a study of breast tumors, draining lymph nodes, adjacent tissues. The lymph nodes were axillary draining lymph nodes from breast cancer patients. TCRdb recomputed calls from the multiplex PCR reads with MiXCR, one row per CDR3 protein. The sample has over 150,000 distinct CDR3 sequences; around a third are singletons. Input material: axillary lymph node tissue. The receptors stem from a female donor with breast cancer. Some clones in this sample may be carry-over from other donors' samples.

The table lists this clonotype with many counts. This rearrangement joins TRBV9 to TRBJ2-2; 8 nucleotides match TRBD2. V dropped 0 bases and J dropped 2; count of bases not matched to a gene: 3. This CDR3 region has 16 residues. Germline V gene lookup returns CDR1 SGDLS and CDR2 YYNGEE. CDR3 nucleotide sequence: TGTGCCAGCAGCGTAGATCTAGCGGGTAACACCGGGGAGCTGTTTTTT. It is translated as CASSVDLAGNTGELFF.

The chain is built from TRBV20-1 and TRBJ2-1, with TRBD2 as a possible D gene (5 bases). CDR3 length: 16 residues. The V gene's germline CDR1 is DFQATT and CDR2 SNEGSKA (reference sequence). V was cut by 3 bases and J by 1 base, with 16 bases left in between. CDR3 in amino acids: CSASPASRRSYNEQFF. The CDR3 coding sequence is TGCAGTGCTAGCCCGGCTAGCAGGAGGTCCTACAATGAGCAGTTCTTC.

Concerning this clonotype: This may be a read error, as it is one base from a much larger clone. The CDR3 is CASSNHLDTEAFF. The DNA of the CDR3 is TGTGCCAGCTCAAACCATTTGGACACTGAAGCTTTCTTT. This chain links TRBV7-2 with TRBJ1-1; no reliable D call. Trimming took 8 bases from V and 3 from J, leaving 13 bases between them. The CDR3 length is 13 residues. Germline-derived CDR1 and CDR2 are SGHTA and FQGNSA.

This clonotype has ten or more counts. V and J are TRBV30 and TRBJ1-4; 7 bases match TRBD1. CDR1 and CDR2 from the germline V gene are GTSNPN and SVGIG (reference sequence). V lost 4 bases and J lost 8; bases outside the gene matches: 4. This CDR3 is built from 12 residues. CDR3: CAWNTGDEKLFF. DNA of the CDR3: TGTGCCTGGAATACAGGGGACGAAAAACTGTTTTTT.

The chain carries TRBV27 and TRBJ2-7, with unresolved D. Trimming took off 7 bases at V and 1 base at J, with 11 bases between the two ends. Germline loops: CDR1 MNHEY, CDR2 SMNVEV (reference sequence). This CDR3 comprises 13 residues. The CDR3 is CASTLYDSYEQYF. The CDR3 bases are TGTGCCAGCACCCTTTACGATTCCTACGAGCAGTACTTC.

The V call is TRBV20-1, the J call TRBJ2-3; tentative D call: TRBD1 (5 bases). Trimming took 3 bases from V and 11 from J, leaving 18 bases between them. Germline V gene sequence: CDR1 DFQATT, CDR2 SNEGSKA (reference sequence). The CDR3 is 13 residues long. The CDR3 reads CSARPSGWSEQYF. DNA of the CDR3: TGCAGTGCTAGGCCTTCAGGGTGGAGTGAGCAGTATTTT.

There are a few counts of this clonotype. A clone one base away is much larger, so this may be a read error. V and J are TRBV20-1 and TRBJ2-7; 8 bases line up with TRBD1. CDR1 and CDR2 from the germline V gene are DFQATT and SNEGSKA (reference sequence). The CDR3 consists of 15 residues. The ends lost 3 bases at V and 5 bases at J; junction bases unmatched: 12. Written as DNA, the CDR3 is TGCAGTGCTAGTTGGCGAGGGCAGGGGGCGAACGAGCAGTACTTC. It encodes CSASWRGQGANEQYF.

Comments on this clonotype: Here the CDR3 omits its conserved ending phenylalanine or tryptophan, so a read error is the likely source. The limits of the CDR3 on the DNA are not certain, so only TCRdb's listed CDR3 is given. The chain recombines TRBV7-8 with TRBJ2-5; TRBD2 is taken as the D call from the table, unchecked against the DNA. The CDR3 comprises 12 residues, both ends counted. Germline-derived CDR1 and CDR2 are SGHVS and FQNEAQ. The chain's CDR3 is CASSSLGSGRTS.

The sample holds many counts of this clonotype. This chain's CDR3 is CSAQPGLASQETQYF. CDR3 nucleotides: TGCAGTGCACAACCGGGACTAGCGTCCCAAGAGACCCAGTACTTC. This sequence joins TRBV20-1 and TRBJ2-5; 10 bases agree with TRBD2. Trimming took 6 bases from V and 1 from J; bases not matched to a gene: 8. Germline V gene sequence: CDR1 DFQATT, CDR2 SNEGSKA (reference sequence). The CDR3 sequence is 15 residues long.

Turning to this clonotype: This clone may be a read error of a much larger clone one base away. The V gene is TRBV5-4, the J gene TRBJ1-5, with D possibly matching TRBD1 (6 bases). Germline V CDR1 and CDR2: SGHNT, YYREEE (reference sequence). Trimming removed 0 bases at V and 1 base at J, with 8 bases between. The CDR3 totals 15 residues. This CDR3 is CASSLDRASNQPQHF. DNA of the CDR3: TGTGCCAGCAGCTTGGACAGGGCGAGCAATCAGCCCCAGCATTTT.

This clonotype was detected many times. The gene calls are TRBV20-1 and TRBJ2-1; TRBD2 matches at 8 bases. The length of the CDR3 is 15 residues. From germline, CDR1 is DFQATT and CDR2 SNEGSKA (reference sequence). The junction had 7 bases not matched to a gene; V was cut back by 0 bases and J by 6 bases. CDR3 sequence (DNA): TGCAGTGCTAGAGATGTGGCTAGCGGGTTCAATGAGCAGTTCTTC. This gives the protein CSARDVASGFNEQFF.

The rearrangement joins TRBV9 to TRBJ1-6; TRBD1 matches 7 bases. The J segment lost 9 bases and the V segment lost 1 base, leaving 7 bases of the junction unmatched. The CDR3 sequence is 15 residues long. Germline CDR1 reads SGDLS; CDR2 reads YYNGEE. Here the CDR3 reads CASSVSTGVGSPLHF. DNA for the CDR3: TGTGCCAGCAGCGTATCCACAGGGGTGGGTTCACCCCTCCACTTT.

This clonotype was found a few times. This chain connects TRBV6-2 or TRBV6-3 to TRBJ2-3; 11 bases match TRBD2. The ends lost 2 bases at V and 8 bases at J; junction bases unmatched: 9. Germline V gene data show CDR1 as MNHEY and CDR2 as SVGEGT. The CDR3 has 16 residues. CDR3 sequence: CASSYLQLAGDSTQYF. Here the CDR3 DNA reads TGTGCCAGCAGTTACCTTCAACTAGCGGGGGACTCTACGCAGTATTTT.

This clonotype was seen at least ten times. Here the CDR3 reads CSARGLAGVSYNEQFF. Here the CDR3 DNA reads TGCAGTGCTAGAGGCCTAGCGGGGGTGTCCTACAATGAGCAGTTCTTC. This chain connects TRBV20-1 to TRBJ2-1; 10 bases line up with TRBD2. This CDR3 spans 16 amino acids. CDR1 is DFQATT and CDR2 is SNEGSKA in the germline V gene (reference sequence). With 1 base clipped from V and 1 base from J, the junction kept 4 bases outside the gene matches.

On this clonotype: A much larger clone is a single base away; this may be a read error. The J gene is TRBJ2-7, the V gene TRBV13; no reliable D call. CDR1 is PRHDT and CDR2 is FYEKMQ in the germline V gene (reference sequence). The ends were cut back, 2 bases at V and 5 bases at J, with 7 bases in the middle. The CDR3 covers 12 residues. The CDR3 is CASSLQGNEQYF. The CDR3 region has the DNA TGTGCCAGCAGCTTACAAGGGAACGAGCAGTACTTC.

This chain joins TRBV7-3 and TRBJ1-5; no clear D. CDR1 and CDR2 from the germline V gene are SGHTA and FQGTGA. Between the trimmed V and J ends, which lost 4 bases and 11 bases, there was a span of 9 bases. The CDR3 runs to 11 residues. The CDR3, as DNA: TGTGCCAGCAGCTGGGAACGGGCCCAGCATTTT. It yields the protein CASSWERAQHF. Filled out from reference TRBV7-3 and TRBJ1-5, the complete variable domain reads GAGVSQTPSNKVTEKGKYVELRCDPISGHTALYWYRQSLGQGPEFLIYFQGTGAADDSGLPNDRFFAVRPEGSVSTLKIQRTERGDSAVYLCASSWERAQHFGDGTRLSIL.

The rearrangement links TRBV6-5 to TRBJ2-5; 9 nucleotides match TRBD1. J lost 5 bases, V lost 5 bases, and 9 bases had no gene match. This CDR3 has 15 amino acids. Germline V gene sequence: CDR1 MNHEY, CDR2 SVGAGI. The CDR3 bases are TGTGCCAGCAGTGACACAGGGGGCGGTGGGGAGACCCAGTACTTC. It encodes CASSDTGGGGETQYF.

This clonotype showed up many times. The chain is built from TRBV12-3 or TRBV12-4 and TRBJ2-1; TRBD2 matches 9 bases. The CDR3 runs 14 residues. Unmatched junction bases numbered 2, after V lost 4 bases and J lost 4 bases. The CDR3 is CASSWTSVYNEQFF. The CDR3 DNA is TGTGCCAGCAGTTGGACTAGCGTATACAATGAGCAGTTCTTC.

This clonotype has a count of ten or more. The chain carries TRBV2 and TRBJ1-2; maybe TRBD1 (5 bases). Trimming removed 6 bases from V and 2 bases from J, with 10 bases in between. This CDR3 contains 13 residues. Per the germline V gene, CDR1 is SNHLY and CDR2 is FYNNEI. The CDR3 reads CASRGTFNYGYTF. CDR3 coding DNA: TGTGCCAGCAGGGGGACCTTCAACTATGGCTACACCTTC.

Regarding this clonotype: Being one base from a much bigger clone, this may be a read error. The rearrangement uses TRBV13 and TRBJ2-7; 8 bases agree with TRBD1. Germline CDR1 and CDR2: PRHDT and FYEKMQ (reference sequence). The CDR3 runs 16 residues. V was clipped by 5 bases and J by 3 bases; unmatched bases: 12. CDR3 protein: CASSDPSGTGFYEQYF. The CDR3 DNA reads as TGTGCCAGCAGCGATCCATCCGGGACAGGCTTCTACGAGCAGTACTTC.

This clonotype was found many times. J is TRBJ2-5 and V is TRBV10-1; TRBD1 matches at 12 bases. V gave up 0 bases and J gave up 5 bases; unmatched junction bases: 10. Germline CDR1 reads WNHNN; CDR2 reads SYGVQD (reference sequence). The CDR3 runs to 18 residues. This CDR3 reads CASSESGGTGGDLETQYF. CDR3 nucleotides: TGCGCCAGCAGTGAGTCCGGAGGGACAGGGGGCGATCTGGAGACCCAGTACTTC.

This clonotype was counted ten times or more. Here the CDR3 reads CASSQVPVTQGARTYEQYF. CDR3 DNA sequence: TGTGCCAGCAGCCAAGTCCCCGTAACACAGGGGGCGAGAACCTACGAGCAGTACTTC. The chain joins TRBV3-1 to TRBJ2-7; 9 positions match TRBD1. The length of the CDR3 is 19 residues. V dropped 1 base and J dropped 2; count of bases not matched to a gene: 15. Germline values: CDR1 LGHDT, CDR2 YNNKEL (reference sequence).